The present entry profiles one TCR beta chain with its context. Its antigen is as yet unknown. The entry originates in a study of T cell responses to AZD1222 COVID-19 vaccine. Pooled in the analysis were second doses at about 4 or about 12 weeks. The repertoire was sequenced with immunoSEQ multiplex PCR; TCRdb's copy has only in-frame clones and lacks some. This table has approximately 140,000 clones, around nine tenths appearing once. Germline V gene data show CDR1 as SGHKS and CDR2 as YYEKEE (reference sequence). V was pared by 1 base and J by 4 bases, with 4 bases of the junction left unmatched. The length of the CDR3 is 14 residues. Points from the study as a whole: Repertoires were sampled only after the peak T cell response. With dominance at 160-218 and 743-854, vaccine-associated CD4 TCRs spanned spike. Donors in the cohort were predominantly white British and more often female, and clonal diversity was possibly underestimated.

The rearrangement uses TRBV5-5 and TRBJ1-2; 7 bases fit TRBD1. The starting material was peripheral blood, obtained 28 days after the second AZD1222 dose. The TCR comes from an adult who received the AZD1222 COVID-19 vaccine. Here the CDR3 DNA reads TGTGCCAGCAGCTTGACCAGGACAGGCTATGGCTACACCTTC. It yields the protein CASSLTRTGYGYTF.